This T cell receptor (beta chain) was identified in a study of blood T cell repertoires in COVID-19. As for the study in general: Spain, Italy and the United States supplied samples that represented acute and convalescent COVID-19.

Cohorts were based on clinical histories the participants reported. The V end lost 1 base, the J end lost 4 bases, and 8 bases lay between the germline ends. Germline values: CDR1 SGHTA, CDR2 FQGNSA. The length of the CDR3 is 14 residues. Libraries were prepared by immunoSEQ multiplex PCR; TCRdb keeps only in-frame clonotypes and omits some of them. The sample contains 150,000 or so clones, over 75% of which appear only once. Notes on this clone: The sample holds other DNA sequences that translate to the same CDR3.

The material sequenced was PBMCs or T cells enriched from blood (not recorded which). The TCR originated in a woman aged 50 to 60 who had recovered from COVID-19. The genes are TRBV7-2 and TRBJ1-5; D uncertain. The CDR3 loop is CASSLGAGNQPQHF. Written as DNA, the CDR3 is TGTGCCAGCAGCTTAGGGGCGGGGAATCAGCCCCAGCATTTT.